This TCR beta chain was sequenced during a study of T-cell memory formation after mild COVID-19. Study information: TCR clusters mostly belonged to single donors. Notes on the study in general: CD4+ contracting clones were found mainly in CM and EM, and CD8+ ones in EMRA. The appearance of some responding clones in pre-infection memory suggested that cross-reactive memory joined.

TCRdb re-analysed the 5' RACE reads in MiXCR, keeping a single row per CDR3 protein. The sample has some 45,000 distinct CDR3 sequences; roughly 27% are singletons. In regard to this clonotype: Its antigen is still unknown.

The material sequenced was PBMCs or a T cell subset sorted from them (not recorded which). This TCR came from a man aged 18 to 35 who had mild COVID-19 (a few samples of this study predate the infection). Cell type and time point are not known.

DNA for the CDR3: TGTGCCAGCAGGGGGACTAGCGGGGGCTACGAGCAGTACTTC. Amino acid sequence: CASRGTSGGYEQYF. The chain carries TRBV12-3 or TRBV12-4 and TRBJ2-7; TRBD2 matches at 14 bases. The V and J ends lost 6 bases and 3 bases, in that order; junction bases with no gene match: 1. The CDR3 totals 14 residues.